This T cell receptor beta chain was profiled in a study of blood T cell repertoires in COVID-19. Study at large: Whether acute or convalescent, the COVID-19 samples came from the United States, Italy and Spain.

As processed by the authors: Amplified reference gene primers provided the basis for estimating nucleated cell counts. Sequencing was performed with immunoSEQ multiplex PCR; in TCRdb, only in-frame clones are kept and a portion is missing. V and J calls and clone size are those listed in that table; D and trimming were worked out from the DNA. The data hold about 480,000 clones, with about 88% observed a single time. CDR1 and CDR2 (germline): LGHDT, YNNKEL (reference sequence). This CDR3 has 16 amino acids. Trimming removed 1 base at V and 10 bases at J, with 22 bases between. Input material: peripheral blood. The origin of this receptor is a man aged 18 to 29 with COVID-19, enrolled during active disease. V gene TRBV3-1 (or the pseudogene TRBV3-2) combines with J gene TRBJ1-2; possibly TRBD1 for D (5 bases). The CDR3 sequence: CASSQGAWGGFGDYTF. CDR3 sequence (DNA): TGTGCCAGCAGCCAAGGGGCCTGGGGGGGTTTCGGTGACTACACCTTC.